This TCR beta chain comes out of a study of cytomegalovirus exposure and HLA in healthy donors. PCR used 60 Vbeta primers and 13 Jbeta primers. TCRdb keeps only in-frame clones here, not all; method: immunoSEQ multiplex PCR. Altogether over 110,000 clones are present, 75% to 80% being singletons, with the ten largest covering about 6.8%. Study-wide findings and caveats: Sequencing likely caused a cluster of highly shared sequence variants. Presence/absence analyses rested on an assumption that sequencing depth was roughly uniform across donors. In a later analysis, TCR beta V- and J-gene trimming showed a link to a missense DCLRE1C variant. The study put 150 to 200 TCR beta chains on its list as cytomegalovirus-associated.

The germline V gene has CDR1 MDHEN and CDR2 SYDVKM. J lost 7 bases, V lost 3 bases, and 12 bases had no gene match. This CDR3 spans 16 amino acids. This clone was detected once. Its antigen remains unknown. This TCR was sampled from a middle-aged woman in good health and CMV-seropositive. The specimen was PBMCs. This chain connects TRBV28 to TRBJ2-1; the match to TRBD2 covers 7 bases. Here the CDR3 DNA reads TGTGCCAGCAGTTTTAGTCTGCGGGAGAAGAGTAATGAGCAGTTCTTC. This codes for CASSFSLREKSNEQFF.